Detailed here is one T cell receptor beta chain. Treatment: some 19 received Ad26.COV2.S at low or high dose, single or two shots; about 5 received placebo; per-sample allocation not given. The samples were gathered on day 63 after the first injection of vaccine or placebo. Expressing Wuhan-strain SARS-CoV-2 spike, an Ad26 vector served as the vaccine. The record originates from a study of Ad26.COV2.S vaccination and SARS-CoV-2 variants. Germline assignment: CDR1 SNHLY and CDR2 FYNNEI. CDR3 length: 14 residues. Trimming took 6 bases from V and 0 from J, leaving 9 bases between them. Measured with immunoSEQ multiplex PCR; TCRdb has only the in-frame clones, and not every one. Of approximately 300,000 clones listed, 85% are singletons.

The rearrangement uses TRBV2 and TRBJ2-1, with no clear D. Sample: peripheral blood, taken in a trial of Ad26.COV2.S vaccine versus placebo. The sequence came from a person between 18 and 60 years old who received the Ad26.COV2.S COVID-19 vaccine or a placebo. The CDR3 DNA reads TGTGCCAGCAGCAAAGACTCCTCCTACAATGAGCAGTTCTTC. It is translated as CASSKDSSYNEQFF. Drawing the rest from reference TRBV2 and TRBJ2-1, the complete variable domain is EPEVTQTPSHQVTQMGQEVILRCVPISNHLYFYWYRQILGQKVEFLVSFYNNEISEKSEIFDDQFSVERPDGSNFTLKIRSTKLEDSAMYFCASSKDSSYNEQFFGPGTRLTVL.